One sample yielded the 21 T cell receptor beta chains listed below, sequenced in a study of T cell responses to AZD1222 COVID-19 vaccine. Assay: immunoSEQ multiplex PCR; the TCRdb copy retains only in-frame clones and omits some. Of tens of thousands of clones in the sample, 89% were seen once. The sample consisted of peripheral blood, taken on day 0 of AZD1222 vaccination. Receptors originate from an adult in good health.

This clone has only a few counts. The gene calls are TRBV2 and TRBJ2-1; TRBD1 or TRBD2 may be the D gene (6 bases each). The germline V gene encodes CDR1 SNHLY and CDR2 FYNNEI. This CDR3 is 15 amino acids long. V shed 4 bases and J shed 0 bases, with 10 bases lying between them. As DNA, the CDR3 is TGTGCCAGCAGTGGAGGGGGGAGCTCCTACAATGAGCAGTTCTTC. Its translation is CASSGGGSSYNEQFF.

CDR3 sequence: CASSNLPGGPQHF. The CDR3 DNA reads as TGTGCCAGCAGCAACCTTCCGGGTGGACCCCAGCATTTT. This rearrangement joins TRBV7-9 to TRBJ1-5; D gene unclear. The germline gives CDR1 SEHNR, CDR2 FQNEAQ (reference sequence). V was pared by 5 bases and J by 10 bases, with 15 bases between. This CDR3 comprises 13 residues.

CDR3 coding DNA: TGTGCCAGCAGTTTTAGGGGACTAGCCAATGAGCAGTTCTTC. Its translation: CASSFRGLANEQFF. The chain is built from TRBV6-2 or TRBV6-3 and TRBJ2-1, with TRBD2 identical over 9 bases. V lost 4 bases and J lost 6; bases outside the gene matches: 4. Germline values: CDR1 MNHEY, CDR2 SVGEGT. The CDR3 spans 14 residues.

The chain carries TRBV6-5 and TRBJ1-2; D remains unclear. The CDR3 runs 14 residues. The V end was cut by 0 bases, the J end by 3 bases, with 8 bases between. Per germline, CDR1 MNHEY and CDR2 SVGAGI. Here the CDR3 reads CASSYSTGDYGYTF. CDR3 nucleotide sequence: TGTGCCAGCAGTTACTCGACGGGAGACTATGGCTACACCTTC.

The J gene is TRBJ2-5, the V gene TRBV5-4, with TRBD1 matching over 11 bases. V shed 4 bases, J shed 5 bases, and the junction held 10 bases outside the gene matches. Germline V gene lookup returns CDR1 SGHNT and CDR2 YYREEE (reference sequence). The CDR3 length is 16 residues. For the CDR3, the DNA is TGTGCCAGCAGCAACGCACCGGGACAGGGGGGTGAGACCCAGTACTTC. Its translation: CASSNAPGQGGETQYF.

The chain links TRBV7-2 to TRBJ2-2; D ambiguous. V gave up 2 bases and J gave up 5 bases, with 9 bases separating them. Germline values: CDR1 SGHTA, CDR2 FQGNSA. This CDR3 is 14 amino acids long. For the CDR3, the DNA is TGTGCCAGCAGCTTATTCTTAGGGACCGGGGAGCTGTTTTTT. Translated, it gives CASSLFLGTGELFF. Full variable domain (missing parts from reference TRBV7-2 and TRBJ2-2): GAGVSQSPSNKVTEKGKDVELRCDPISGHTALYWYRQSLGQGLEFLIYFQGNSAPDKSGLPSDRFSAERTGGSVSTLTIQRTQQEDSAVYLCASSLFLGTGELFFGEGSRLTVL.

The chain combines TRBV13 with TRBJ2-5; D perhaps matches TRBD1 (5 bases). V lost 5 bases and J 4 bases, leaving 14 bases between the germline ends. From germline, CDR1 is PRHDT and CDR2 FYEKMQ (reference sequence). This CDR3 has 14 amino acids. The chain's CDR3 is CASSPTGNGETQYF. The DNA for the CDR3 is TGTGCCAGCAGCCCCACAGGTAACGGAGAGACCCAGTACTTC.

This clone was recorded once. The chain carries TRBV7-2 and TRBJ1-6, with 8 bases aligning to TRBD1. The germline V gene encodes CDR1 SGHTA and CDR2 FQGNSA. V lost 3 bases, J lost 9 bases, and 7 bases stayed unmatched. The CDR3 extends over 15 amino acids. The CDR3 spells CASSFVETGVSPLHF. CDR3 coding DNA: TGTGCCAGCAGCTTCGTTGAGACAGGGGTTTCACCCCTCCACTTT.

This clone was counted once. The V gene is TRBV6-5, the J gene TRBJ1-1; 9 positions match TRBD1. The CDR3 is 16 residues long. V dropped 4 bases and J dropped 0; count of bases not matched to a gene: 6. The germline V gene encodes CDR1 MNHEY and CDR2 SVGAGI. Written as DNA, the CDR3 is TGTGCCAGCAGTTCCGTGACAGGGGGGATGAACACTGAAGCTTTCTTT. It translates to CASSSVTGGMNTEAFF.

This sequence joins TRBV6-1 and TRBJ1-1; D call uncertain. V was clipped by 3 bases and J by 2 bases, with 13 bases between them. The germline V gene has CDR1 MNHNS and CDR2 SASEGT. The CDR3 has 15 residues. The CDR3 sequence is CASSERPTVNTEAFF. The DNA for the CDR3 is TGTGCCAGCAGTGAGCGGCCAACAGTTAACACTGAAGCTTTCTTT.

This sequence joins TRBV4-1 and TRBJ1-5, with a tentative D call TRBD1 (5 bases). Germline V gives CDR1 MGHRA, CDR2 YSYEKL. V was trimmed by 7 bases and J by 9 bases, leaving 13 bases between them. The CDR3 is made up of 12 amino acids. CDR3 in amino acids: CASNKKGRPQHF. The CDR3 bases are TGCGCCAGCAACAAGAAGGGACGGCCCCAGCATTTT.

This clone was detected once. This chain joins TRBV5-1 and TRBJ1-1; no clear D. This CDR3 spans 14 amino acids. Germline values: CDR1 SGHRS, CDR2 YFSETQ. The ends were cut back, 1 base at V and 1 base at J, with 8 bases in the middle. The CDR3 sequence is CASSLRATNTEAFF. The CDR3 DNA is TGCGCCAGCAGCTTGAGGGCGACGAACACTGAAGCTTTCTTT.

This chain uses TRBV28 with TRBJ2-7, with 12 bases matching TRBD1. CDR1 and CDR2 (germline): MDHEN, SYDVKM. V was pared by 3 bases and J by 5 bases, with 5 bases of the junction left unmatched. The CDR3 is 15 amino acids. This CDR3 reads CASSLGGTGGNEQYF. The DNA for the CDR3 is TGTGCCAGCAGTTTGGGGGGGACAGGGGGCAACGAGCAGTACTTC.

DNA for the CDR3: TGTGCCAGCAGCCAAGAGTGGCTAGCGGGAACGGGTGAGCAGTTCTTC. Amino acids: CASSQEWLAGTGEQFF. The V call is TRBV14, the J call TRBJ2-1, with 9 bases matching TRBD2. CDR1 is SGHDN, CDR2 FVKESK, per germline. After removal of 0 bases from V and 9 bases from J, the junction contained 9 bases not matched to a gene. This CDR3 spans 16 amino acids.

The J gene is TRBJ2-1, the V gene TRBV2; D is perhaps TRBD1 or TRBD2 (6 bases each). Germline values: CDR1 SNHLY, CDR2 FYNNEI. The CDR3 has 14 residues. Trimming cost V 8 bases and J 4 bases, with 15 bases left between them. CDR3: CASLPGASYNEQFF. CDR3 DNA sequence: TGTGCCAGCCTCCCGGGGGCCTCGTACAATGAGCAGTTCTTC.

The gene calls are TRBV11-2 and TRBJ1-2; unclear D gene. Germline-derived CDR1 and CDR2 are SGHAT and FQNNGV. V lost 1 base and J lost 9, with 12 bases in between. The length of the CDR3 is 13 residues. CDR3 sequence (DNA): TGTGCCAGCAGCTTAGGGGGTCTAGACAGCTACACCTTC. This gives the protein CASSLGGLDSYTF.

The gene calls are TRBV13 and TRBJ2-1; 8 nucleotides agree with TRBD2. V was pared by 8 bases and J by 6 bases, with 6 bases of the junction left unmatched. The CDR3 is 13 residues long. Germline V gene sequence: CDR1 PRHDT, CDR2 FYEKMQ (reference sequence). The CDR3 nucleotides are TGTGCCAGCGAATCGGGAGGGCCCAATGAGCAGTTCTTC. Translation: CASESGGPNEQFF.

The CDR3 DNA reads as TGCGCCAGCAGCTTGGAGGGTCAGAACTATGGCTACACCTTC. Translation: CASSLEGQNYGYTF. J is TRBJ1-2 and V is TRBV5-1, with no clear D. Germline CDR1 SGHRS, CDR2 YFSETQ. The length of the CDR3 is 14 residues. V lost 0 bases to trimming and J lost 2 bases, with 8 bases between them.

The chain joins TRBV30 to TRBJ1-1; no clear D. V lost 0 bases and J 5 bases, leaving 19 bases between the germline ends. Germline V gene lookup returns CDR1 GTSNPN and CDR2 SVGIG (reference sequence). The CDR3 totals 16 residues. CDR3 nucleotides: TGTGCCTGGAGTGTCGGCAGGCTAAGGGCGAGGACTGAAGCTTTCTTT. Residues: CAWSVGRLRARTEAFF.

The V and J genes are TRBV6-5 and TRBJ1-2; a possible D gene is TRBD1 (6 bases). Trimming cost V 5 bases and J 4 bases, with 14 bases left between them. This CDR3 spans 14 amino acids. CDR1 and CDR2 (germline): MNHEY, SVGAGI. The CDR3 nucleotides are TGTGCCAGCAGTCCCCGGACAGACGTCTATGGCTACACCTTC. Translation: CASSPRTDVYGYTF.

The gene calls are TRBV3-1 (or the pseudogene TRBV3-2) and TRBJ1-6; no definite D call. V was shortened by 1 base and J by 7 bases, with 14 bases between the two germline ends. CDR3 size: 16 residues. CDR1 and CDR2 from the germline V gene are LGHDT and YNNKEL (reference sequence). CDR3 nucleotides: TGTGCCAGCAGCCAAGGCTTTGGGCAGCGGAATTCACCCCTCCACTTT. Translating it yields CASSQGFGQRNSPLHF.